This TCR beta chain was documented in a study of beta chain features in type 1 diabetes. Findings of the study overall: A greater similarity of naive, central memory and Treg TCRB repertoires was seen among patients than among healthy donors. Unsettled here was the matter of whether HLA type influences TCRB rearrangement. Shorter TCRB CDR3s, moderately but significantly so, were found in Type 1 diabetes patients in all four CD4+ subsets.

As for this clone: The antigen is not known. A read error is likely here: a far larger clone is one base away.

CDR1 and CDR2 from the germline V gene are SGHAT and FQNNGV. The CDR3 totals 11 residues. Deletions cut 5 bases from V and 2 bases from J, with 4 bases between. cDNA synthesis used the whole RNA isolate, giving expressed TCRB sequences. TCRdb keeps only in-frame clones here, not all; method: immunoSEQ multiplex PCR. The repertoire consists of roughly 300,000 clones, with around 9.3% occurring once and the leading ten covering roughly 1%. One heparinised draw, averaging around 120 mL, was taken per donor. The sample comprised central memory CD4+ T cells from blood. This receptor was obtained from a man younger than 45 with type 1 diabetes. The chain recombines TRBV11-2 with TRBJ2-7; D unresolved. CDR3 DNA: TGTGCCAGCAGCCATACCTACGAGCAGTACTTC. Translated, it gives CASSHTYEQYF. Full variable domain (outside the CDR3, taken from reference TRBV11-2 and TRBJ2-7): EAGVAQSPRYKIIEKRQSVAFWCNPISGHATLYWYQQILGQGPKLLIQFQNNGVVDDSQLPKDRFSAERLKGVDSTLKIQPAKLEDSAVYLCASSHTYEQYFGPGTRLTVT.